These T cell receptor beta chains were read from a single sample in a study of T cells in Graves' hyperthyroidism and ophthalmopathy. Using its own MiXCR run on the multiplex PCR reads, TCRdb lists one record per CDR3 protein. The repertoire consists of hundreds of thousands of distinct CDR3 sequences, with approximately 14% occurring once and the leading ten covering approximately 7.5%. The sample was blood. The receptors shown here come from a woman younger than 35 with Graves' hyperthyroidism. The CDR3 runs from the conserved cysteine through the conserved F or W. D genes are given only for firm matches. Expanded clones get a size class; other rows say once, few or many, or leave the size out.

>TRBJ2-3|few|TRBV4-2|.
CASSQDLRTPDTQYF
TGTGCCAGCAGCCAAGATTTACGGACACCAGATACGCAGTATTTT
>TRBJ2-6|.|TRBV5-4|.
CASSFPDRSGAGANVLTF
TGTGCCAGCAGCTTCCCGGACAGGAGCGGGGCTGGGGCCAACGTCCTGACTTTC
>TRBJ2-7|many|TRBV11-1|.
CASSSRDTSYEQYF
TGTGCCAGCAGCTCCCGTGACACCTCCTACGAGCAGTACTTC
>TRBJ1-6|.|TRBV5-4|TRBD1
CASSMGQAGLSSPLHF
TGTGCCAGCAGCATGGGACAGGCCGGCCTGAGTTCACCCCTCCACTTT
>TRBJ1-3|.|TRBV27|.
CASRTNSRTTSGNTIYF
TGTGCCAGCAGAACTAACTCCAGAACCACCTCTGGAAACACCATATATTTT
>TRBJ1-1|many|TRBV15|.
CATSRDRTIDTEAFF
TGTGCCACCAGCAGAGATCGGACCATCGACACTGAAGCTTTCTTT
>TRBJ1-2|many|TRBV2|TRBD1
CASVRGGGYGYTF
TGTGCCAGCGTTAGAGGGGGCGGCTATGGCTACACCTTC
>TRBJ1-2|many|TRBV12-3/TRBV12-4|TRBD1
CASSARQGDYGYTF
TGTGCCAGCAGCGCACGACAGGGGGACTATGGCTACACCTTC
>TRBJ2-7|many|TRBV3-1|TRBD1
CASSTRQGKQYF
TGTGCCAGCAGCACCAGACAGGGCAAGCAGTACTTC
>TRBJ2-3|many|TRBV9|.
CASSGQTDQVTDTQYF
TGTGCCAGCAGCGGACAGACAGATCAAGTAACAGATACGCAGTATTTT
>TRBJ1-1|many|TRBV11-2|.
CASSLVTREGLTEAFF
TGTGCCAGCAGCTTAGTCACCCGGGAGGGGCTCACTGAAGCTTTCTTT
>TRBJ2-1|.|TRBV27|.
CASSLSGGREQFF
TGTGCCAGCAGTTTATCGGGCGGCCGGGAGCAGTTCTTC
>TRBJ2-5|few|TRBV29-1|.
CSVERGTRETQYF
TGCAGCGTTGAAAGAGGGACCCGAGAGACCCAGTACTTC
>TRBJ2-1|.|TRBV6-2/TRBV6-3|TRBD2
CASSYRVVGGLAEYNEQFF
TGTGCCAGCAGTTACAGGGTGGTTGGGGGACTAGCGGAATACAATGAGCAGTTCTTC
>TRBJ2-7|many|TRBV7-9|.
CASSGGIGSYEQYF
TGTGCCAGCAGCGGGGGCATTGGCTCCTACGAGCAGTACTTC
>TRBJ1-1|many|TRBV12-3/TRBV12-4|TRBD1
CASSPGGAGEAFF
TGTGCCAGCAGTCCAGGGGGGGCTGGTGAAGCTTTCTTT
>TRBJ1-6|.|TRBV6-1|TRBD1
CASTGQGLSPLHF
TGTGCCAGCACCGGACAGGGACTTTCACCCCTCCACTTT
>TRBJ2-1|.|TRBV5-1|.
CASSFKSSYNEQFF
TGCGCCAGCAGCTTCAAGAGCTCCTACAATGAGCAGTTCTTC
>TRBJ2-5|many|TRBV7-8|.
CASSLSTRDRESGETQYF
TGTGCCAGCAGCTTATCCACCAGAGATCGGGAGTCAGGAGAGACCCAGTACTTC
>TRBJ2-5|many|TRBV5-1|.
CASSLMRETQYF
TGCGCCAGCAGCTTGATGAGGGAGACCCAGTACTTC
>TRBJ2-6|many|TRBV11-2|TRBD1
CASSVLKRDREKVGSGANVLTF
TGTGCCAGCAGCGTTCTTAAACGGGACAGGGAAAAGGTCGGCTCTGGGGCCAACGTCCTGACTTTC
>TRBJ2-3|many|TRBV11-3|TRBD2
CASSPGTSGRAASGTDTQYF
TGTGCCAGCAGCCCCGGGACTAGCGGGAGGGCCGCAAGCGGCACAGATACGCAGTATTTT
>TRBJ1-4|many|TRBV20-1|.
CSGVREGRGLGEKLFF
TGCAGTGGCGTTCGGGAGGGAAGGGGATTGGGTGAAAAACTGTTTTTT
>TRBJ2-2|.|TRBV6-5|TRBD2
CASSYSFGGRGAAGELFF
TGTGCCAGCAGTTACTCGTTCGGCGGGAGAGGGGCGGCCGGGGAGCTGTTTTTT
>TRBJ1-1|many|TRBV10-3|TRBD1
CAISGQGQTEAFF
TGTGCCATCAGTGGACAGGGACAAACTGAAGCTTTCTTT
>TRBJ2-3|few|TRBV5-6|TRBD2
CASSADAGGTTDTQYF
TGTGCCAGCAGCGCTGACGCGGGGGGAACGACAGATACGCAGTATTTT
>TRBJ2-5|many|TRBV3-1|TRBD2
CASSHMWLAGGQETQYF
TGTGCCAGCAGCCATATGTGGCTAGCGGGAGGACAGGAGACCCAGTACTTC
>TRBJ2-3|few|TRBV5-4|.
CASSFDHTDTQYF
TGTGCCAGCAGCTTCGATCATACAGATACGCAGTATTTT
>TRBJ1-2|many|TRBV28|.
CASSPVVDYGYTF
TGTGCCAGCAGCCCCGTGGTGGACTATGGCTACACCTTC
>TRBJ2-1|many|TRBV3-1|.
CASGTLLKGVSYNEQFF
TGTGCCAGCGGGACCCTACTGAAGGGGGTGTCCTACAATGAGCAGTTCTTC
>TRBJ1-1|many|TRBV18|.
CASSPGWYRMNTEAFF
TGTGCCAGCTCACCCGGGTGGTACAGAATGAACACTGAAGCTTTCTTT
>TRBJ1-6|many|TRBV28|.
CASSATGSSYNSPLHF
TGTGCCAGCAGTGCAACGGGTAGCTCCTATAATTCACCCCTCCACTTT
>TRBJ2-1|many|TRBV19|.
CASSISSVYNEQFF
TGTGCCAGTAGTATAAGTTCGGTCTACAATGAGCAGTTCTTC
>TRBJ1-4|few|TRBV19|.
CASSEQSGEKLFF
TGTGCCAGTAGTGAGCAGTCCGGAGAAAAACTGTTTTTT
>TRBJ1-2|many|TRBV5-1|.
CASSGGPRGGGYTF
TGCGCCAGCAGCGGGGGGCCACGCGGGGGCGGCTACACCTTC
>TRBJ1-2|many|TRBV2|TRBD1
CASTEDRGGDYGYTF
TGTGCCAGCACCGAGGACAGGGGAGGGGACTATGGCTACACCTTC
>TRBJ2-5|many|TRBV6-1|TRBD1
CASIDRGRETQYF
TGTGCCAGCATTGACAGGGGGCGGGAGACCCAGTACTTC
>TRBJ2-3|.|TRBV5-1|.
CASSLAQGFPTDTQYF
TGCGCCAGCAGCTTGGCCCAAGGGTTTCCGACAGATACGCAGTATTTT
>TRBJ2-1|many|TRBV24-1|TRBD2
CATSALAGGAPNEQFF
TGTGCCACCAGTGCACTAGCGGGAGGGGCCCCAAATGAGCAGTTCTTC
>TRBJ1-2|many|TRBV12-3/TRBV12-4|TRBD1
CASSTGQASYGYTF
TGTGCCAGCAGTACGGGACAGGCGTCCTATGGCTACACCTTC
>TRBJ2-7|many|TRBV2|TRBD1
CASALGQQSSYEQYF
TGTGCCTCAGCACTGGGACAGCAGAGCTCCTACGAGCAGTACTTC
>TRBJ1-2|few|TRBV12-3/TRBV12-4|.
CASSFLGGDYGYTF
TGTGCCAGCAGTTTCCTCGGGGGGGACTATGGCTACACCTTC
>TRBJ1-5|.|TRBV19|.
CASSSPRDRYQPQHF
TGTGCCAGTAGTTCTCCCCGGGACCGATATCAGCCCCAGCATTTT
>TRBJ2-5|many|TRBV7-9|TRBD2
CASSSGLVKTQYF
TGTGCCAGCAGCTCAGGACTAGTCAAGACCCAGTACTTC
>TRBJ1-2|many|TRBV5-5|TRBD1
CASRPQGAGYGYTF
TGTGCCAGCAGGCCGCAGGGGGCGGGCTATGGCTACACCTTC
>TRBJ2-2|.|TRBV5-1|TRBD2
CASSLAGIPSISGRNTGELFF
TGCGCCAGCAGCTTAGCGGGAATCCCCAGTATTAGCGGCCGAAACACCGGGGAGCTGTTTTTT
>TRBJ2-3|many|TRBV12-3/TRBV12-4|TRBD1
CASRGQRNRDRGADTQYF
TGTGCCAGCAGGGGCCAACGAAACCGGGACAGGGGGGCAGATACGCAGTATTTT
>TRBJ2-7|once|TRBV2|.
CASSEGGASYYEQYF
TGTGCCAGCAGTGAAGGGGGGGCGTCTTACTACGAGCAGTACTTC
>TRBJ2-3|few|TRBV7-2|.
CASKGGGRSTDTQYF
TGTGCCAGCAAAGGAGGCGGGCGGAGCACAGATACGCAGTATTTT
>TRBJ2-3|many|TRBV6-1|.
CASSEQGGTDTQYF
TGTGCCAGCAGTGAACAAGGGGGAACAGATACGCAGTATTTT
>TRBJ2-1|.|TRBV2|.
CASRGLRGAYNEQFF
TGTGCCAGCAGGGGGTTGAGGGGCGCTTACAATGAGCAGTTCTTC
>TRBJ2-3|many|TRBV29-1|TRBD2
CSVETSGRGDTQYF
TGCAGCGTTGAGACTAGCGGGAGGGGGGATACGCAGTATTTT